Listed below are T cell receptor beta chains from one sample, sequenced in a study of T cell repertoires in cytomegalovirus infection. TCRdb processed the reads anew with MiXCR; each CDR3 protein has one entry. The table includes roughly 730,000 distinct CDR3 sequences, around 30% detected once. These receptors have no known antigen. Here the sequenced sample was cultured PBMCs, taken from culture after CMV antigen stimulation. Source of these receptors: a human donor in good health (CMV status not recorded). Some clones in this sample may be carry-over from other donors' samples. Both conserved end residues are trimmed from each CDR3. The order of the fields is CDR3 protein, V gene, J gene, clone size. Some rows have no size entry. The others give once, few or many, or a class for an expanded clone.

ASAGDPFSEQF	TRBV6-1	TRBJ2-1	-
ASSLRVGGQGPPAF	TRBV7-9	TRBJ1-1	many
ASSSTSGGVYNEQF	TRBV11-2	TRBJ2-1	-
ASSPRPSGDNRAWQY	TRBV7-9	TRBJ2-7	-
ASTKQGADTEAF	TRBV12-3/TRBV12-4	TRBJ1-1	-
ASSVDRAQETQY	TRBV6-1	TRBJ2-5	few
ASSITAGTSGETQY	TRBV19	TRBJ2-5	-
ASSPRAGGFGAKNIQY	TRBV27	TRBJ2-4	-
ASSPTRTGRETQY	TRBV27	TRBJ2-5	-
SARRTAEQF	TRBV20-1	TRBJ2-1	few
ASSQFRDRAEKLF	TRBV4-2	TRBJ1-4	-
ASSSGYGKTQY	TRBV11-3	TRBJ2-5	-
AITPSGSDEQF	TRBV10-3	TRBJ2-1	-
ASSPKTVINTEAF	TRBV7-9	TRBJ1-1	many
ASSYSVNSPLH	TRBV7-8	TRBJ1-6	-
ASSLDGTGNNSPLH	TRBV5-1	TRBJ1-6	few
ASGSPGLYSTDTQY	TRBV12-5	TRBJ2-3	-
ASTRVGTDRGGTGELF	TRBV6-2/TRBV6-3	TRBJ2-2	-
ASSLSGGAGEQY	TRBV7-6	TRBJ2-7	-
SASTWTGVTVNTEAF	TRBV20-1	TRBJ1-1	-
ASSPRTGSPETQY	TRBV7-9	TRBJ2-5	few
ASTSEGGIQY	TRBV28	TRBJ2-4	-
SVVAESYGYT	TRBV29-1	TRBJ1-2	-
ASSLRLVEPGTQY	TRBV12-3/TRBV12-4	TRBJ2-3	-
ASSSLTLIAEAF	TRBV5-5	TRBJ1-1	-
AWWRGDGYT	TRBV30	TRBJ1-2	few
SASGGTYEQY	TRBV20-1	TRBJ2-7	once
ASSLSGGGFVYGNQPQH	TRBV27	TRBJ1-5	-